Reported below is one T cell receptor beta chain. Using immunoSEQ multiplex PCR, the repertoire was profiled, and TCRdb retains in-frame clones only, with some absent. The sample lists under 65,000 clones; 93% were seen once. Trimming removed 10 bases from V and 5 bases from J; junction bases left unmatched: 15. This CDR3 comprises 15 residues. In germline, CDR1 is LNHDA, CDR2 SQIVND (reference sequence). The data derive from a study of T cell changes during pregnancy in multiple sclerosis. The source of this sequence is a female donor with multiple sclerosis, enrolled in a pregnancy study. The chain recombines TRBV19 with TRBJ1-2; 8 nucleotides agree with TRBD1. The sample consisted of CD8+ T cells from peripheral blood mononuclear cells, taken in the second trimester of pregnancy. Here the CDR3 reads CATLGAGTGQYGYTF. CDR3 nucleotides: TGTGCCACCTTGGGGGCCGGGACAGGACAATATGGCTACACCTTC.